This record looks at one TCR beta chain sequence and its context. Original methodology: Reference gene primer amplification in the assay estimated nucleated cell counts. Assay: immunoSEQ multiplex PCR; the TCRdb copy retains only in-frame clones and omits some. The V and J calls and clone size are taken from that table; D and trimming were inferred from the DNA. The sample consists of 100,000 or so clones, over 75% of them appearing once. These data belong to a study of blood T cell repertoires in COVID-19. Whole-study context: Spain, Italy and the United States supplied samples that represented acute and convalescent COVID-19. PBMCs, B-cell-depleted T cells, or T cells provided the cDNA or gDNA that made up the material.

The germline V gene has CDR1 MNHEY and CDR2 SVGEGT. J gave up 1 base and V 5 bases, and 9 bases lay outside the gene matches. There are 17 residues in the CDR3. V gene TRBV6-2 or TRBV6-3 combines with J gene TRBJ2-4, with 9 bases identical to TRBD1. The sample comprised peripheral blood. This TCR was sampled from a man in his sixties with acute or convalescent COVID-19. CDR3 nucleotide sequence: TGTGCCAGCAGTCCCGGGACAGGGACGTTGGCCAAAAACATTCAGTACTTC. This encodes CASSPGTGTLAKNIQYF.